These 6 T cell receptor beta chains came from one sample sequenced in a study of CD8+CD57+ T cells in acquired aplastic anemia. CDR3 and TCR beta VDJ profiling relied on genomic DNA as the template. TCRdb re-derived calls from the reads in MiXCR, one entry per CDR3 protein. The table lists about 200,000 distinct CDR3 sequences, less than 75% of them singletons. In patients chosen for sequencing, flow cytometry had shown CD8+CD57+ cell expansion. Sequencing input: sorted CD4+, CD8+, or CD8+CD57+ T cells (not recorded which) from PBMCs. These receptors all stem from a human donor with aplastic anemia.

The gene calls are TRBV19 and TRBJ1-5; TRBD1 agrees at 7 bases. Germline loops: CDR1 LNHDA, CDR2 SQIVND (reference sequence). V dropped 9 bases and J dropped 4; count of bases not matched to a gene: 15. This CDR3 has 16 residues. The CDR3 coding sequence is TGTGCCAGCAGCTCATACGACAGGGATGGGAATCAGCCCCAGCATTTT. Amino acid sequence: CASSSYDRDGNQPQHF.

The chain has TRBV19 and TRBJ1-6; the match to TRBD1 covers 7 bases. Per the germline V gene, CDR1 is LNHDA and CDR2 is SQIVND (reference sequence). V lost 5 bases to trimming and J lost 7 bases; unmatched junction nucleotides: 8. This CDR3 is built from 15 residues. The CDR3 sequence is CASSGRDRPNSPLHF. DNA for the CDR3: TGTGCCAGTAGTGGGCGGGACAGACCGAATTCACCCCTCCACTTT.

This clonotype showed up many times. The rearrangement uses TRBV25-1 and TRBJ2-2; no clear D gene. Trimming cost V 5 bases and J 6 bases, with 4 bases left between them. Germline V lookup: CDR1 MGHDK, CDR2 SYGVNS. The CDR3 length is 11 residues. The CDR3 coding sequence is TGTGCCAGCAGTAGGGCCGGGGAGCTGTTTTTT. It encodes CASSRAGELFF. The variable domain in full, completed from reference TRBV25-1 and TRBJ2-2, reads EADIYQTPRYLVIGTGKKITLECSQTMGHDKMYWYQQDPGMELHLIHYSYGVNSTEKGDLSSESTVSRIRTEHFPLTLESARPSHTSQYLCASSRAGELFFGEGSRLTVL.

This clonotype was seen ten or more times. The chain joins TRBV2 to TRBJ2-1, with 13 bases that match TRBD2. Germline V CDR1 and CDR2: SNHLY, FYNNEI. After removal of 6 bases from V and 2 bases from J, the junction contained 1 base not matched to a gene. This CDR3 is 15 amino acids long. In nucleotides, the CDR3 is TGTGCCAGCAGGGGACTAGCGGGAACCTACAATGAGCAGTTCTTC. Encoded protein: CASRGLAGTYNEQFF.

This chain links TRBV2 with TRBJ2-3, with a weak D call TRBD2 (5 bases). Germline-derived CDR1 and CDR2 are SNHLY and FYNNEI. Trimming shortened V by 3 bases and J by 2 bases, and 12 bases separated the two germline ends. This CDR3 region has 15 residues. CDR3 DNA: TGTGCCAGCAGTGATAGACTACGACTCACAGATACGCAGTATTTT. This sequence encodes CASSDRLRLTDTQYF.

This chain connects TRBV7-9 to TRBJ2-5, with D maybe TRBD2 (7 bases). CDR1 and CDR2 from the germline V gene are SEHNR and FQNEAQ (reference sequence). This CDR3 comprises 17 residues. The V and J ends lost 1 base and 1 base respectively, with 16 bases between them. As DNA, the CDR3 is TGTGCCAGCAGCTTAGGGGGGGGGCAGGGACTCCAAGAGACCCAGTACTTC. This sequence encodes CASSLGGGQGLQETQYF.